Listed here is a single TCR beta chain. This specimen comes from a study of T cell changes during pregnancy in multiple sclerosis. Germline-derived CDR1 and CDR2 are SGHVS and FNYEAQ. J was trimmed by 0 bases and V by 4 bases; bases with no gene match: 8. The CDR3 contains 19 residues. Repertoires were generated with immunoSEQ multiplex PCR, while TCRdb's copy carries only in-frame clones and drops some. This table has around 96,000 clones, 90% to 95% appearing once. The TCR was taken from a female donor in good health, enrolled as a control in a pregnancy study. The material sequenced was peripheral blood, taken after pregnancy. The chain uses TRBV7-6 and TRBJ2-2; 13 bases map to TRBD2. As DNA, the CDR3 is TGTGCCAGCAGCTATACGACTAGCGGGAGGTTGACGAACACCGGGGAGCTGTTTTTT. Residues: CASSYTTSGRLTNTGELFF.